This T cell receptor beta chain is from a study of response to subunit inactivated influenza vaccine. The study's findings and limits: Seasonal influenza vaccination, on each occasion, was suggested by the authors to recruit few new T cells.

Many counts were recorded for this clonotype. Its antigen is not identified. TCRdb independently ran MiXCR on the RT-PCR reads; one entry per CDR3 protein. The repertoire includes about 520,000 distinct CDR3 sequences, approximately 7.8% of them detected once, and 13% sits in the top ten. The CDR3 sequence is 19 residues long. The trim removed 0 bases at V and 1 base at J, leaving 12 bases unmatched. Per the germline V gene, CDR1 is SGHDT and CDR2 is YYEEEE. This sequence was found in a man between 50 and 75 years old who received an inactivated influenza vaccine. The chain links TRBV5-6 to TRBJ2-5, with 10 bases fitting TRBD2. The source material was PBMCs from blood, sampled around 25 months after vaccination. CDR3 sequence: CASSLGLAGHGPLQETQYF. In DNA, the CDR3 is TGTGCCAGCAGCTTGGGACTAGCGGGCCACGGGCCCCTCCAAGAGACCCAGTACTTC.